This T cell receptor (beta chain) was sequenced in a study of response to subunit inactivated influenza vaccine (dated by TCRdb to the late 2010s). Regarding the complete study: Deep quantitative profiling of the T cell receptor repertoire was used in the study to follow responses to a trivalent subunit inactivated influenza vaccine. What the authors observed across the whole study: According to the authors, only a limited number of new T cells may be recruited by each seasonal influenza vaccination.

The library was produced with RT-PCR. Sequencing relied on an Illumina HiSeq 2500. TCRdb trimmed public reads at Q25 via fastp, called clones via MiXCR and kept in-frame beta chains. Each entry is one CDR3 protein sequence, shown with its most common DNA and genes. The sample has roughly 500,000 distinct CDR3 sequences on record, approximately 24% of them singletons. 1.5% to 2% of the sample is taken by the ten largest. As regards this clonotype: There is no known antigen for this receptor. No base qualities exist here, and no much larger clone lies one base off it.

The germline V gene (reference sequence) specifies LGHDT as CDR1 and YNNKEL as CDR2. The CDR3 contains 12 residues, cysteine and phenylalanine counted. The retained sequence is limited to the CDR3, 36 bases, with the frame set at the first base. Cut back by 1 base and 4 bases, the V and J ends lie 4 bases apart. This TCR was recovered from a man between 45 and 60 years old who received an inactivated influenza vaccine. Donor details come from another sample of the same person, matched by shared clones. Recombination linked TRBV3-1 to TRBJ1-2; the D gene is not confidently resolved. Sequencing used CD4+ T cells sorted from PBMCs, obtained about 5 days after vaccination. The CDR3 is CASSQVFYGYTF. The nucleotide sequence is given as TGTGCCAGCAGCCAAGTTTTCTATGGCTACACCTTC.